One sample yielded the 15 T cell receptor beta chains listed below, sequenced in a study of prognosis after radiotherapy for stage I lung cancer. The authors amplified TCR beta CDR3 from genomic DNA using two-round multiplex PCR. Amplification in first-round PCR relied on primers specific to each TRBV and TRBJ gene. In TCRdb, the multiplex PCR reads were re-called with MiXCR into one record per CDR3 protein. Of 25,000 to 35,000 distinct CDR3 sequences in the sample, about 39% were seen once. The sequencing used PBMCs, collected before or after stereotactic body radiation therapy (not recorded which). These receptors originate from a donor older than 45 with non-small cell lung cancer.

This clonotype occurred many times. The V gene is TRBV5-1, the J gene TRBJ1-1; tentative D call: TRBD1 (5 bases). There are 13 residues in the CDR3. Trimming took 1 base from V and 5 from J, leaving 9 bases between them. CDR1 is SGHRS and CDR2 is YFSETQ in the germline V gene. CDR3 in amino acids: CASSLKGDTEAFF. In DNA, the CDR3 is TGCGCCAGCAGCTTGAAAGGGGATACTGAAGCTTTCTTT.

This clonotype has ten or more counts. This chain connects TRBV18 to TRBJ2-3; 12 bases are a match to TRBD2. There are 15 residues in the CDR3. CDR1 and CDR2 (germline): KGHSH, LQKENI. V lost 3 bases and J lost 7; bases outside the gene matches: 5. In DNA, the CDR3 is TGTGCCAGCTCACCGCCTAGCGGGGGGGAAAATACGCAGTATTTT. This codes for CASSPPSGGENTQYF.

This clonotype was found many times. The V and J genes are TRBV10-3 and TRBJ2-2, with D possibly called TRBD1 or TRBD2 (5 bases each). The CDR3 is 16 residues long. Per the germline V gene, CDR1 is ENHRY and CDR2 is SYGVKD. V lost 3 bases, J lost 6 bases, and 17 bases lay in between. The CDR3 here is CAISDTGAMGAGELFF. The DNA for the CDR3 is TGTGCCATCAGTGATACCGGGGCCATGGGGGCCGGGGAGCTGTTTTTT.

The J gene is TRBJ2-7, the V gene TRBV6-1; D call uncertain. This CDR3 region has 14 residues. The germline CDR1 and CDR2 sequences are MNHNS and SASEGT. V lost 5 bases and J lost 2, with 13 bases in between. The CDR3 sequence is CASSTDSWAYEQYF. The CDR3 DNA is TGTGCCAGCAGTACCGATTCCTGGGCCTACGAGCAGTACTTC.

The count of this clonotype is one. A far larger clone is one base from this, pointing to a likely read error. The chain carries TRBV12-3 or TRBV12-4 and TRBJ2-7; D not resolved. The CDR3 covers 16 residues. Trimming removed 7 bases from V and 7 bases from J, with 26 bases in between. In DNA, the CDR3 is TGTGCCAGCACCCTTGCCAGCAGGCCCTCCTACAATGAGCAGTACTTC. It yields the protein CASTLASRPSYNEQYF.

This clonotype appeared a few times. V and J are TRBV20-1 and TRBJ2-1; the match to TRBD2 covers 13 bases. This CDR3 has 17 residues. Per the germline V gene, CDR1 is DFQATT and CDR2 is SNEGSKA (reference sequence). V lost 3 bases, J lost 8 bases, and 13 bases stayed unmatched. The CDR3 nucleotides read TGCAGTGCTAGGGGGACTAGCGGGATGGGCCTTTTGGATGAGCAGTTCTTC. Translated: CSARGTSGMGLLDEQFF.

This clonotype was picked up many times. The chain links TRBV15 to TRBJ1-1; tentatively, D is TRBD1 (5 bases). The CDR3 contains 16 residues. V lost 0 bases to trimming and J lost 1 base, with 12 bases between them. Germline V gives CDR1 LNHNV, CDR2 YYDKDF (reference sequence). The chain's CDR3 is CATSRDLRGGNTEAFF. CDR3 in DNA: TGTGCCACCAGCAGAGATCTCCGTGGGGGGAACACTGAAGCTTTCTTT.

This clonotype was seen many times. The chain joins TRBV4-1 to TRBJ2-5; TRBD2 aligns across 12 bases. Germline lookup yields CDR1 MGHRA and CDR2 YSYEKL. This CDR3 comprises 18 residues. The J segment lost 1 base and the V segment lost 5 bases, leaving 11 bases of the junction unmatched. This CDR3 reads CASSVSLAGGIVQETQYF. The CDR3 nucleotides read TGCGCCAGCAGCGTCTCTCTAGCGGGGGGGATAGTCCAAGAGACCCAGTACTTC.

In regard to this clonotype: Given the absence of the conserved phenylalanine or tryptophan at the CDR3 end, a read error is likely. V gene TRBV6-2 or TRBV6-3 combines with J gene TRBJ1-2; D is possibly TRBD1 (5 bases). From germline, CDR1 is MNHEY and CDR2 SVGEGT. The CDR3 spans 13 residues. V lost 5 bases and J 8 bases, leaving 15 bases between the germline ends. The CDR3 DNA reads TGTGCCAGCAGTGAAGACCAGGGTCGGGGCTACACCTTA. Amino acids: CASSEDQGRGYTL.

This clonotype was detected many times. The chain links TRBV5-1 to TRBJ2-5; a weak D match, TRBD1 (6 bases). There are 14 residues in the CDR3. V shed 0 bases and J shed 2 bases, with 8 bases lying between them. Germline-derived CDR1 and CDR2 are SGHRS and YFSETQ. CDR3 nucleotides: TGCGCCAGCAGCTTGGCTGGACAGCAAGAGACCCAGTACTTC. Its protein product is CASSLAGQQETQYF. The whole variable domain, filled in from reference TRBV5-1 and TRBJ2-5, reads KAGVTQTPRYLIKTRGQQVTLSCSPISGHRSVSWYQQTPGQGLQFLFEYFSETQRNKGNFPGRFSGRQFSNSRSEMNVSTLELGDSALYLCASSLAGQQETQYFGPGTRLLVL.

This clonotype came up a few times. A single base separates this from a much larger clone, so it may be a read error. The chain recombines TRBV29-1 with TRBJ2-7; 10 bases map to TRBD2. V was clipped by 6 bases and J by 0 bases; unmatched bases: 11. CDR3 length: 16 amino acids. Germline CDR1 and CDR2: SQVTM and ANQGSEA. The DNA for the CDR3 is TGCAGCGTCTGGAATAGCGGGGGGCCACTCTCCTACGAGCAGTACTTC. Translating gives CSVWNSGGPLSYEQYF.

This clonotype was counted many times. The rearrangement links TRBV5-6 to TRBJ2-7; a possible D gene is TRBD2 (5 bases). The germline CDR1 and CDR2 sequences are SGHDT and YYEEEE. V lost 3 bases and J lost 4, with 11 bases in between. This CDR3 region has 13 residues. As DNA, the CDR3 is TGTGCCAGCAGCTCATGGGAGACGTACGAGCAGTACTTC. This encodes CASSSWETYEQYF.

In the case of this clonotype: A far bigger clonotype differs at one base, so this is likely a read error. This chain uses TRBV6-1 with TRBJ2-1; D is ambiguous. CDR3 length: 15 amino acids. Germline CDR1 is MNHNS and CDR2 is SASEGT. The V and J ends lost 6 bases and 7 bases respectively, with 19 bases between them. CDR3 DNA sequence: TGTGCCAGCAGCGACGACGCAGTGGGGTTGAATGAGCAGTTCTTC. As protein: CASSDDAVGLNEQFF.

This clonotype was recorded at least ten times. The V call is TRBV20-1, the J call TRBJ2-1, with 10 bases identical to TRBD2. The germline V gene has CDR1 DFQATT and CDR2 SNEGSKA (reference sequence). This CDR3 region has 16 residues. The junction had 10 bases not matched to a gene; V was cut back by 5 bases and J by 3 bases. CDR3 nucleotide sequence: TGCAGTGCTTCCTTTCTAGCGGGAGCGCACTACAATGAGCAGTTCTTC. Residues: CSASFLAGAHYNEQFF.

The chain has TRBV6-1 and TRBJ2-3; D unresolved. The V gene's germline CDR1 is MNHNS and CDR2 SASEGT. The CDR3 consists of 18 residues. The V and J ends lost 3 bases and 1 base respectively, with 20 bases between them. Here the CDR3 reads CASSEDLLWWVGTDTQYF. Written as DNA, the CDR3 is TGTGCCAGCAGTGAGGACCTTTTGTGGTGGGTAGGCACAGATACGCAGTATTTT.